Each of the 25 T cell receptor beta chains below was sequenced from the same sample in a study of radiotherapy plus CTLA-4 blockade in lung cancer. Some clones are missing from TCRdb's copy, which holds only in-frame ones; the method was immunoSEQ multiplex PCR. Counted here are 11,000 to 15,000 clones, 87% occurring once; the ten biggest clones make up approximately 15%. This specimen was peripheral blood, taken from a patient treated with radiotherapy plus ipilimumab. The receptors originated from a human donor with non-small cell lung cancer that progressed on radiotherapy plus ipilimumab. Some clones in this sample may be carry-over from other donors' samples.

This chain uses TRBV5-6 with TRBJ2-3, with TRBD1 matching 9 bases. Germline V gene lookup returns CDR1 SGHDT and CDR2 YYEEEE. Trimming at V came to 3 bases and at J to 4 bases, leaving 0 bases not matched to a gene. This CDR3 spans 13 amino acids. Written as DNA, the CDR3 is TGTGCCAGCAGCTACAGGGGGCCAGATACGCAGTATTTT. Encoded protein: CASSYRGPDTQYF.

Only one count was recorded for this clone. CDR3 coding DNA: TGTGCCAGCAGCATGGGACTAGCGGGAAACCGAGAGACCCAGTACTTC. Amino acid sequence: CASSMGLAGNRETQYF. The chain employs TRBV5-4 and TRBJ2-5, with 13 bases aligning to TRBD2. The V gene end was trimmed by 4 bases and the J gene end by 4 bases; junction bases not matched to a gene: 7. The CDR3 is made up of 16 amino acids. Germline values: CDR1 SGHNT, CDR2 YYREEE (reference sequence).

The genes are TRBV28 and TRBJ2-7; D uncertain. Germline CDR1 and CDR2: MDHEN and SYDVKM. V lost 3 bases and J 3 bases, leaving 6 bases between the germline ends. The CDR3 is 12 amino acids. CDR3 in amino acids: CASSFQNYEQYF. The CDR3 bases are TGTGCCAGCAGTTTCCAGAACTACGAGCAGTACTTC.

The chain is built from TRBV11-2 and TRBJ2-7; D is perhaps TRBD2 (6 bases). With 3 bases removed from V and 6 bases from J, the gap between germline ends came to 12 bases. The CDR3 is made up of 13 amino acids. Germline CDR1 SGHAT, CDR2 FQNNGV. This chain's CDR3 is CASSLTGAIEQYF. The CDR3 nucleotides read TGTGCCAGCAGCTTGACGGGAGCCATCGAGCAGTACTTC.

J is TRBJ2-5 and V is TRBV30; TRBD1 agrees at 7 bases. V dropped 4 bases and J dropped 7; count of bases not matched to a gene: 6. The germline CDR1 and CDR2 sequences are GTSNPN and SVGIG (reference sequence). The CDR3 runs to 12 residues. The CDR3 region has the DNA TGTGCCTGGACCCCAGGGGGTGGGACCCAGTACTTC. Its protein is CAWTPGGGTQYF.

This clone appeared once. The CDR3 DNA reads TGCGCCAGCAGCTTCACCTCCCAGGCAGATACGCAGTATTTT. It is translated as CASSFTSQADTQYF. This chain connects TRBV5-1 to TRBJ2-3; no clear D gene. Trimming removed 2 bases at V and 4 bases at J, with 11 bases between. Per the germline V gene, CDR1 is SGHRS and CDR2 is YFSETQ. The CDR3 contains 14 residues.

The J gene is TRBJ1-3, the V gene TRBV5-1; D call uncertain. V gave up 0 bases and J gave up 2 bases, with 6 bases separating them. Germline V lookup: CDR1 SGHRS, CDR2 YFSETQ. The CDR3 sequence is 14 residues long. The CDR3: CASSLGSTGNTIYF. CDR3 bases: TGCGCCAGCAGCTTGGGGTCTACTGGAAACACCATATATTTT. Based on the CDR3 plus reference TRBV5-1 and TRBJ1-3, the full variable domain is KAGVTQTPRYLIKTRGQQVTLSCSPISGHRSVSWYQQTPGQGLQFLFEYFSETQRNKGNFPGRFSGRQFSNSRSEMNVSTLELGDSALYLCASSLGSTGNTIYFGEGSWLTVV.

V gene TRBV15 combines with J gene TRBJ2-3; weak D call: TRBD2 (7 bases). The CDR3 sequence is 17 residues long. The V gene's germline CDR1 is LNHNV and CDR2 YYDKDF (reference sequence). Trimming pared 3 bases from V and 1 base from J, leaving 17 bases between. CDR3: CATSRSWGEGGTDTQYF. CDR3 DNA sequence: TGTGCCACCAGCAGGTCCTGGGGGGAGGGGGGCACAGATACGCAGTATTTT.

V is TRBV10-1 and J is TRBJ1-1, with D possibly TRBD1 on 5 matching bases. The CDR3 contains 15 residues. CDR1 is WNHNN, CDR2 SYGVQD, per germline (reference sequence). The V gene lost 7 bases and the J gene lost 5 bases, with 20 bases spanning the gap. CDR3 sequence (DNA): TGCGCCAGCAATCCCCCGGGCAGGGTAGGGACTGAAGCTTTCTTT. It specifies CASNPPGRVGTEAFF.

This clone was seen only once. The J gene is TRBJ1-3, the V gene TRBV28; D might be TRBD1 (5 bases). The germline V gene encodes CDR1 MDHEN and CDR2 SYDVKM. Trimming stripped 7 bases from V and 2 bases from J, with 15 bases between. The CDR3 length is 15 residues. CDR3 coding DNA: TGTGCCAGCACCGTCAACTGGGGCCCTGGAAACACCATATATTTT. It encodes CASTVNWGPGNTIYF.

The V call is TRBV29-1, the J call TRBJ2-1; possibly TRBD1 for D (6 bases). This CDR3 spans 14 amino acids. Trimming cost V 7 bases and J 1 base, with 14 bases left between them. In germline, CDR1 is SQVTM, CDR2 ANQGSEA. CDR3 bases: TGCAGCGGCCAGAAGGGGGTTTCCTACAATGAGCAGTTCTTC. Translated, it gives CSGQKGVSYNEQFF.

The chain couples TRBV4-3 to TRBJ2-7, with 12 nucleotides matching TRBD1. V was pared by 2 bases and J by 7 bases, with 12 bases of the junction left unmatched. Germline lookup yields CDR1 LGHNA and CDR2 YSLEER. This CDR3 is built from 17 residues. This CDR3 is CASSQTPPGQGAGEQYF. The CDR3 region has the DNA TGCGCCAGCAGCCAAACTCCGCCGGGACAGGGGGCTGGGGAGCAGTACTTC.

This chain uses TRBV10-3 with TRBJ1-1; D ambiguous. The CDR3 contains 14 residues. V lost 6 bases and J lost 2, with 13 bases in between. The germline CDR1 and CDR2 sequences are ENHRY and SYGVKD. The CDR3 reads CAISVTELNTEAFF. CDR3 DNA: TGTGCCATCAGCGTGACGGAGCTTAACACTGAAGCTTTCTTT.

This chain connects TRBV27 to TRBJ1-6; TRBD1 is a possible D gene (6 bases). V was shortened by 3 bases and J by 7 bases, with 13 bases between the two germline ends. Germline CDR1 is MNHEY and CDR2 is SMNVEV (reference sequence). The CDR3 length is 15 residues. In DNA form, the CDR3 reads TGTGCCAGCAGTTTTGGGGGAACAGGGAATTCACCCCTCCACTTT. Translation: CASSFGGTGNSPLHF.

This clone has just a few counts. J is TRBJ2-1 and V is TRBV4-2, with D unresolved. Per germline, CDR1 LGHNA and CDR2 YNFKEQ. Trimming removed 4 bases at V and 2 bases at J, with 9 bases between. The CDR3 totals 14 residues. The CDR3 bases are TGTGCCAGCAGCCGGCAGATAACCTACAATGAGCAGTTCTTC. It specifies CASSRQITYNEQFF.

The rearrangement links TRBV2 to TRBJ1-2, with 7 bases aligning to TRBD1. V was pared by 5 bases and J by 5 bases, with 8 bases of the junction left unmatched. The CDR3 consists of 14 residues. Germline V gives CDR1 SNHLY, CDR2 FYNNEI. CDR3 sequence (DNA): TGTGCCAGCAGTTTCTCTGACAGGGAATATGGCTACACCTTC. Its translation: CASSFSDREYGYTF.

The chain uses TRBV7-9 and TRBJ2-1, with 8 bases aligning to TRBD2. Germline CDR1 SEHNR, CDR2 FQNEAQ (reference sequence). The trim removed 5 bases at V and 2 bases at J, leaving 8 bases unmatched. This CDR3 is 16 amino acids long. CDR3 residues: CASSPGSGSAYNEQFF. The CDR3 DNA follows: TGTGCCAGCAGCCCTGGGAGCGGGAGTGCCTACAATGAGCAGTTCTTC.

The V and J genes are TRBV7-9 and TRBJ2-7; 9 bases line up with TRBD1. With V trimmed by 1 base and J by 0 bases, 4 bases remained unmatched. CDR1 and CDR2 (germline): SEHNR, FQNEAQ (reference sequence). The CDR3 is 16 residues long. CDR3 coding DNA: TGTGCCAGCAGCTTAGGGGGGGGACAGGGCTCCTACGAGCAGTACTTC. Translation: CASSLGGGQGSYEQYF.

This rearrangement joins TRBV9 to TRBJ2-7, with D possibly TRBD2 on 5 matching bases. The V gene's germline CDR1 is SGDLS and CDR2 YYNGEE. This CDR3 contains 16 residues. Trimming shortened V by 0 bases and J by 3 bases, and 16 bases separated the two germline ends. This CDR3 reads CASSVGSLAEIYEQYF. CDR3 DNA: TGTGCCAGCAGCGTAGGATCGCTAGCAGAAATCTACGAGCAGTACTTC.

The chain carries TRBV7-6 and TRBJ2-5; D not resolved. The germline gives CDR1 SGHVS, CDR2 FNYEAQ. Deletions cut 2 bases from V and 2 bases from J, with 9 bases between. This CDR3 is built from 14 residues. The CDR3 DNA sequence: TGTGCCAGCAGCTTACTCCCCTTGCAAGAGACCCAGTACTTC. It specifies CASSLLPLQETQYF.

This sequence joins TRBV14 and TRBJ1-1; D is unresolved. Germline assignment: CDR1 SGHDN and CDR2 FVKESK. The CDR3 sequence is 12 residues long. The germline V and J ends were trimmed by 2 bases and 2 bases, with 3 bases remaining between them. CDR3 nucleotide sequence: TGTGCCAGCAGCCAAACAAACACTGAAGCTTTCTTT. It specifies CASSQTNTEAFF.

This sequence joins TRBV19 and TRBJ1-2; 7 positions agree with TRBD1. Germline trimming cut 6 bases from V and 9 bases from J; bases unmatched to any gene: 13. CDR3 length: 14 amino acids. Germline loops: CDR1 LNHDA, CDR2 SQIVND (reference sequence). The CDR3 sequence: CASSLPRQGHSYTF. The CDR3 nucleotides read TGTGCCAGTAGCCTCCCAAGACAGGGTCATAGCTACACCTTC.

The chain carries TRBV7-9 and TRBJ2-7; 9 bases match TRBD2. The CDR3 is 16 amino acids. V dropped 5 bases and J dropped 3; count of bases not matched to a gene: 11. Germline V gives CDR1 SEHNR, CDR2 FQNEAQ (reference sequence). The CDR3 region is CASSPGATSGHYEQYF. CDR3 DNA: TGTGCCAGCAGCCCAGGGGCGACTAGCGGCCACTACGAGCAGTACTTC.

This CDR3 reads CASSQARGREAFF. The CDR3 nucleotides read TGCGCCAGCAGCCAAGCGCGGGGGAGGGAAGCTTTCTTT. The chain employs TRBV4-1 and TRBJ1-1, with TRBD1 as a possible D gene (5 bases). The germline CDR1 and CDR2 sequences are MGHRA and YSYEKL. The germline V and J ends were trimmed by 1 base and 8 bases, with 11 bases remaining between them. This CDR3 spans 13 amino acids.

The J gene is TRBJ1-5, the V gene TRBV10-2; D is ambiguous. CDR3 size: 19 residues. V gave up 2 bases and J gave up 0 bases, with 20 bases separating them. Germline loops: CDR1 WSHSY, CDR2 SAAADI. The CDR3 DNA sequence: TGCGCCAGCAGTGAGATCAGAGGAGGTCGAACCGATAGCAATCAGCCCCAGCATTTT. It yields the protein CASSEIRGGRTDSNQPQHF.